The clone carrying this TCR beta chain was detected only a few times. This sample is part of a study of blood T cell repertoires in COVID-19. Study as a whole: The cDNA or gDNA used as material had been derived from T cells, B-cell-depleted T cells, or PBMCs.

In the original processing: Amplification from reference gene primers served as the basis for estimated nucleated cell counts. Repertoires were generated with immunoSEQ multiplex PCR, while TCRdb's copy carries only in-frame clones and drops some. The V and J calls and clone size are taken from that table; D and trimming were inferred from the DNA. The table records roughly 290,000 clones, 80% to 85% of them present only once. Sequencing was done on a sample of peripheral blood. The clonotype comes from a person aged 65 to 85 with COVID-19, enrolled during active disease.

The CDR3 reads CASSPPPVAGGYNEQFF. CDR3 in DNA: TGTGCCAGCAGTCCTCCCCCGGTAGCGGGGGGTTACAATGAGCAGTTCTTC. This chain links TRBV5-4 with TRBJ2-1; 10 bases align to TRBD2. Germline CDR1 SGHNT, CDR2 YYREEE (reference sequence). The CDR3 is 17 amino acids. The trim removed 5 bases at V and 4 bases at J, leaving 12 bases unmatched. Based on the CDR3 plus reference TRBV5-4 and TRBJ2-1, the full variable domain is ETGVTQSPTHLIKTRGQQVTLRCSSQSGHNTVSWYQQALGQGPQFIFQYYREEENGRGNFPPRFSGLQFPNYSSELNVNALELDDSALYLCASSPPPVAGGYNEQFFGPGTRLTVL.